Each of the 27 T cell receptor beta chains below was sequenced from the same sample in a study of T cells in Graves' hyperthyroidism and ophthalmopathy. TCR beta CDR3 regions were amplified from RNA. The HTBI set primed first-round TCR CDR3 RT-PCR. TCRdb re-called the multiplex PCR reads with MiXCR, one entry per CDR3 protein. The table includes 350,000 to 400,000 distinct CDR3 sequences, 15% detected once. Sequencing input: blood. These receptors came from a woman in her twenties or thirties with Graves' hyperthyroidism.

This clonotype was found many times. This sequence joins TRBV12-3 or TRBV12-4 and TRBJ2-1; D may be TRBD1 or TRBD2 (6 bases each). V lost 7 bases and J lost 7, with 23 bases in between. The CDR3 totals 16 residues. DNA for the CDR3: TGTGCCAGCACCAACGCAATGGGGGGCTATGTGAATGAGCAGTTCTTC. Translation: CASTNAMGGYVNEQFF.

In this sample, this clonotype turned up many times. CDR3 sequence reads: CASSFYTDTQYF. DNA for the CDR3: TGTGCCAGCAGCTTTTACACAGATACGCAGTATTTT. This chain links TRBV7-2 with TRBJ2-3; no clear D. CDR1 and CDR2 from the germline V gene are SGHTA and FQGNSA. The CDR3 spans 12 residues. The V end was cut by 3 bases, the J end by 2 bases, with 3 bases between.

This clonotype was observed at least ten times. The chain couples TRBV2 to TRBJ2-1; 9 bases map to TRBD2. With 7 bases clipped from V and 8 bases from J, the junction kept 9 bases outside the gene matches. Germline assignment: CDR1 SNHLY and CDR2 FYNNEI. This CDR3 has 14 residues. CDR3: CASNFRGRAYEQFF. CDR3 DNA: TGTGCCAGCAATTTTCGCGGGAGGGCGTATGAGCAGTTCTTC.

This clonotype appeared many times. The J gene is TRBJ1-4, the V gene TRBV28; TRBD1 matches 10 bases. Germline-derived CDR1 and CDR2 are MDHEN and SYDVKM. The CDR3 is 15 residues long. The ends lost 3 bases at V and 6 bases at J; junction bases unmatched: 4. CDR3 amino acids: CASSFSGTGDEKLFF. The CDR3 DNA reads as TGTGCCAGCAGTTTTTCCGGGACAGGGGATGAAAAACTGTTTTTT.

This clonotype was counted at least ten times. The chain is built from TRBV20-1 and TRBJ2-5; 9 nucleotides agree with TRBD1. CDR1 and CDR2 (germline): DFQATT, SNEGSKA (reference sequence). The CDR3 spans 16 residues. V lost 0 bases, J lost 7 bases, and 12 bases stayed unmatched. The CDR3 reads CSARDLGTGTFGTQYF. In DNA form, the CDR3 reads TGCAGTGCTAGAGATTTGGGGACAGGGACATTCGGGACCCAGTACTTC.

There are many counts of this clonotype. This CDR3 reads CSARVPGSEKLFF. CDR3 coding DNA: TGCAGTGCTAGGGTCCCGGGGAGTGAAAAACTGTTTTTT. The chain uses TRBV20-1 and TRBJ1-4; the D is unclear. The CDR3 length is 13 residues. CDR1 DFQATT and CDR2 SNEGSKA come from the germline V gene (reference sequence). Trimming shortened V by 3 bases and J by 7 bases, and 12 bases separated the two germline ends.

The gene calls are TRBV6-2 or TRBV6-3 and TRBJ2-7, with D possibly matching TRBD1 (6 bases). Germline assignment: CDR1 MNHEY and CDR2 SVGEGT. The CDR3 spans 14 residues. The V and J ends lost 6 bases and 1 base respectively, with 13 bases between them. The CDR3 nucleotides are TGTGCCAGCAGAGAGAAACAGGGATCCTACGAGCAGTACTTC. Translation: CASREKQGSYEQYF.

This clonotype showed up many times. The V and J genes are TRBV12-3 or TRBV12-4 and TRBJ1-1; 9 bases match TRBD1. The CDR3 is 14 residues long. J lost 6 bases, V lost 4 bases, and 6 bases had no gene match. Here the CDR3 reads CASSWWDRAAEAFF. CDR3 bases: TGTGCCAGCAGTTGGTGGGACAGGGCGGCTGAAGCTTTCTTT.

This clonotype was recorded many times. The chain combines TRBV18 with TRBJ2-7, with 8 bases lining up with TRBD1. The CDR3 spans 15 residues. Germline lookup yields CDR1 KGHSH and CDR2 LQKENI. V lost 4 bases, J lost 6 bases, and 11 bases stayed unmatched. CDR3 DNA sequence: TGTGCCAGCTCACGACCCCGGCAGGGGGCAAGCGAGCAGTACTTC. Its translation is CASSRPRQGASEQYF.

This clonotype came up many times. V is TRBV3-1 and J is TRBJ1-1; D perhaps matches TRBD1 (5 bases). V shed 1 base and J shed 1 base, with 10 bases lying between them. The CDR3 consists of 15 residues. CDR1 and CDR2 from the germline V gene are LGHDT and YNNKEL (reference sequence). This CDR3 is CASSQGGTGNTEAFF. Written as DNA, the CDR3 is TGTGCCAGCAGCCAAGGCGGGACGGGGAACACTGAAGCTTTCTTT.

There are many counts of this clonotype. The chain recombines TRBV24-1 with TRBJ2-1, with 12 bases lining up with TRBD2. CDR3 length: 16 amino acids. V shed 4 bases, J shed 7 bases, and the junction held 7 bases outside the gene matches. Looked up from germline, CDR1 is KGHDR and CDR2 is SFDVKD. The CDR3 region is CATSDSSGRAPNEQFF. The CDR3 nucleotides read TGTGCCACCAGTGACTCTAGCGGGAGGGCCCCGAATGAGCAGTTCTTC.

The sample holds a few counts of this clonotype. The chain carries TRBV6-1 and TRBJ2-1; possible D gene TRBD1, 5 bases. The ends were cut back, 3 bases at V and 6 bases at J, with 12 bases in the middle. Germline V lookup: CDR1 MNHNS, CDR2 SASEGT. CDR3 size: 14 residues. CDR3 bases: TGTGCCAGCAGTGAGCCAGGGTTGGTCAATGAGCAGTTCTTC. As protein: CASSEPGLVNEQFF.

This clonotype has a count of ten or more. This sequence joins TRBV12-3 or TRBV12-4 and TRBJ2-7, with 10 bases aligning to TRBD2. After removal of 5 bases from V and 2 bases from J, the junction contained 6 bases not matched to a gene. The CDR3 has 15 amino acids. The CDR3 nucleotides are TGTGCCAGCAGTCCAAGCGGGAGGGGGACCTACGAGCAGTACTTC. Translation gives CASSPSGRGTYEQYF.

The chain uses TRBV11-3 and TRBJ2-1; either TRBD1 or TRBD2 may supply D (5 bases each). Germline V CDR1 and CDR2: SGHNT, YENEEA. This CDR3 comprises 16 residues. Trimming took off 5 bases at V and 10 bases at J, with 24 bases between the two ends. DNA for the CDR3: TGTGCCAGCAGCCACTACAGAGGGGCATGGGGTTGGGAGCAGTTCTTC. Protein product: CASSHYRGAWGWEQFF.

The chain joins TRBV28 to TRBJ1-3, with 8 bases that match TRBD1. V was clipped by 5 bases and J by 5 bases; unmatched bases: 11. The CDR3 runs to 16 residues. Looked up from germline, CDR1 is MDHEN and CDR2 is SYDVKM. This chain's CDR3 is CASSHQARQGRNTIYF. The CDR3 nucleotides read TGTGCCAGCAGTCATCAGGCGCGACAGGGGCGAAACACCATATATTTT.

This clonotype came up many times. The V gene is TRBV30, the J gene TRBJ2-1, with D possibly called TRBD1 or TRBD2 (5 bases each). The germline gives CDR1 GTSNPN, CDR2 SVGIG (reference sequence). Trimming left V 1 base short and J 1 base short, with 11 bases between. CDR3 length: 15 amino acids. The CDR3 sequence: CAWSGRDGSYNEQFF. CDR3 nucleotides: TGTGCCTGGAGTGGCCGGGACGGATCCTACAATGAGCAGTTCTTC.

This rearrangement joins TRBV11-2 to TRBJ2-3; D might be TRBD1 (5 bases). The DNA matches TRBJ1-5 better at its end, which makes the J call doubtful. Germline V gene sequence: CDR1 SGHAT, CDR2 FQNNGV. The CDR3 is 18 residues long. The CDR3 protein is CASSSPSGRAWGTDTQHF. The CDR3 bases are TGTGCCAGCAGCTCACCAAGCGGGAGGGCCTGGGGCACAGATACGCAGCATTTT.

This clonotype was seen at least ten times. The chain joins TRBV20-1 to TRBJ2-2, with D unclear. In germline, CDR1 is DFQATT, CDR2 SNEGSKA (reference sequence). The CDR3 is made up of 14 amino acids. The V gene lost 1 base and the J gene lost 4 bases, with 10 bases spanning the gap. The CDR3 region has the DNA TGCAGTGCTAGAGGTCTGAGTGGCACCGGGGAGCTGTTTTTT. It encodes CSARGLSGTGELFF.

With respect to this clonotype: This may be a read error, as it is one base from a much larger clone. The CDR3 does not close with the conserved phenylalanine or tryptophan, likely indicating a read error. The gene calls are TRBV27 and TRBJ1-1; D unresolved. The V end lost 0 bases, the J end lost 0 bases, and 5 bases lay between the germline ends. Per the germline V gene, CDR1 is MNHEY and CDR2 is SMNVEV (reference sequence). This CDR3 region has 14 residues. CDR3 in amino acids: CASSLSGMNTEAFS. In DNA, the CDR3 is TGTGCCAGCAGTTTATCGGGTATGAACACTGAAGCTTTCTCT.

The table lists this clonotype with a few counts. The J gene is TRBJ2-3, the V gene TRBV12-3 or TRBV12-4, with 8 positions matching TRBD1. The CDR3 consists of 13 residues. The trim removed 8 bases at V and 4 bases at J, leaving 5 bases unmatched. The CDR3 sequence is CASRGQGSDTQYF. The CDR3 DNA reads TGTGCCAGCCGCGGACAGGGCTCAGATACGCAGTATTTT.

For this clonotype: This may stem from a read error, because a much larger clone lies one nucleotide away. This sequence joins TRBV30 and TRBJ2-5, with D maybe TRBD1 (6 bases). The CDR3 runs 13 residues. The germline V gene has CDR1 GTSNPN and CDR2 SVGIG (reference sequence). This CDR3 is CGWSGGYQETQYF. CDR3 DNA sequence: TGTGGCTGGAGTGGGGGCTACCAAGAGACCCAGTACTTC. Complete variable domain (other parts from reference TRBV30 and TRBJ2-5): SQTIHQWPATLVQPVGSPLSLECTVEGTSNPNLYWYRQAAGRGLQLLFYSVGIGQISSEVPQNLSASRPQDRQFILSSKKLLLSDSGFYLCGWSGGYQETQYFGPGTRLLVL.

The rearrangement joins TRBV29-1 to TRBJ1-1; 9 bases agree with TRBD1. V was clipped by 0 bases and J by 1 base; unmatched bases: 0. This CDR3 region has 14 residues. Germline loops: CDR1 SQVTM, CDR2 ANQGSEA. CDR3 sequence (DNA): TGCAGCGTTGAAGAGGGACAGGGGAACACTGAAGCTTTCTTT. It codes for CSVEEGQGNTEAFF.

This clonotype has only a few counts. With a much larger clone just one base away, this may be a read error. The V and J genes are TRBV10-3 and TRBJ2-3, with D hard to call. In germline, CDR1 is ENHRY, CDR2 SYGVKD. V was clipped by 3 bases and J by 2 bases, with 3 bases between them. The CDR3 has 12 amino acids. The CDR3 spells CAISDNTDTQYF. CDR3 DNA: TGTGCCATCAGTGACAACACAGATACGCAGTATTTT.

This chain connects TRBV19 to TRBJ2-1, with D uncertain. This CDR3 region has 14 residues. The germline CDR1 and CDR2 sequences are LNHDA and SQIVND (reference sequence). Trimming shortened V by 9 bases and J by 6 bases, and 18 bases separated the two germline ends. The CDR3 bases are TGTGCCAGCCAAAATCTGGTATACGGCAATGAGCAGTTCTTC. As protein: CASQNLVYGNEQFF.

This sequence joins TRBV4-2 and TRBJ2-5, with D possibly being TRBD1 (6 bases). The CDR3 length is 15 residues. CDR1 LGHNA and CDR2 YNFKEQ come from the germline V gene. V was clipped by 0 bases and J by 4 bases, with 12 bases between them. This CDR3 is CASSQDPTGGETQYF. The CDR3 DNA reads as TGTGCCAGCAGCCAAGACCCGACAGGAGGAGAGACCCAGTACTTC.

The chain uses TRBV10-1 and TRBJ2-5, with D possibly being TRBD1 (5 bases). Germline V gene lookup returns CDR1 WNHNN and CDR2 SYGVQD (reference sequence). Trimming pared 6 bases from V and 3 bases from J, leaving 8 bases between. The CDR3 spans 12 residues. CDR3 bases: TGCGCCAGCAGCGACAGTGAAGAGACCCAGTACTTC. Translating it yields CASSDSEETQYF.

This clonotype came up many times. The genes are TRBV28 and TRBJ2-7; 12 bases are shared with TRBD1. Trimming removed 5 bases from V and 4 bases from J; junction bases left unmatched: 6. CDR3 length: 15 residues. The germline V gene encodes CDR1 MDHEN and CDR2 SYDVKM. For the CDR3, the DNA is TGTGCCAGCAGTACTCCGGGACAGGGGGCATACGAGCAGTACTTC. Its translation: CASSTPGQGAYEQYF.